The rows below give T cell receptor beta chains drawn from one sample of a study of siplizumab effects on memory and regulatory T cells. Produced via immunoSEQ multiplex PCR; TCRdb's table is partial and in-frame only. This sample has roughly 100,000 clones; about 96% occur once, and the top ten carry 0.03% to 0.035%. Sequencing used naive CD4+ T cells sorted from blood. The source of these receptors is a human donor in good health. CDR3s include the opening cysteine and the closing phenylalanine or tryptophan. Fields, in order: J gene, V gene, CDR3 length, D gene, clone size, CDR3 protein, CDR3 DNA. The D gene is left open where the match is weak. Some rows have no size entry. The others give once, few or many, or a class for an expanded clone.

TRBJ1-1	TRBV15	13	-	-	CATSRDGDNEAFF	TGTGCCACCAGCAGAGATGGAGACAATGAAGCTTTCTTT
TRBJ2-1	TRBV5-1	17	TRBD1	-	CASSLGGWGQNYNEQFF	TGCGCCAGCAGCCTTGGAGGTTGGGGACAGAATTACAATGAGCAGTTCTTC
TRBJ2-5	TRBV5-4	13	-	-	CASSFGPLETQYF	TGTGCCAGCAGCTTTGGGCCTCTAGAGACCCAGTACTTC
TRBJ1-4	TRBV7-9	14	-	-	CASSLAGAREKLFF	TGTGCCAGCAGCTTAGCAGGGGCGCGTGAAAAACTGTTTTTT
TRBJ1-1	TRBV4-2	13	TRBD1	few	CASRGTDNTEAFF	TGTGCCAGCAGAGGGACAGACAACACTGAAGCTTTCTTT
TRBJ2-5	TRBV28	13	-	-	CASSKGDQETQYF	TGTGCCAGCAGTAAAGGGGACCAAGAGACCCAGTACTTC
TRBJ1-2	TRBV7-2	16	TRBD1	-	CASSLGGQEQNYGYTF	TGTGCCAGCAGCTTAGGTGGACAGGAGCAGAACTATGGCTACACCTTC
TRBJ2-7	TRBV4-1	16	-	-	CASSQDYEGSSYEQYF	TGCGCCAGCAGCCAAGATTACGAGGGGAGCTCCTACGAGCAGTACTTC
TRBJ1-6	TRBV6-7	14	-	once	CASITRQAIWDIHF	TGTGCCAGCATCACGAGACAGGCTATATGGGACATCCACTTT
TRBJ2-1	TRBV6-5	15	TRBD2	-	CASSSLAGDYNEQFF	TGTGCCAGCAGTTCCTTAGCGGGGGACTACAATGAGCAGTTCTTC
TRBJ2-2	TRBV11-3	15	-	-	CASSPGTPATGELFF	TGTGCCAGCAGCCCAGGGACACCCGCCACCGGGGAGCTGTTTTTT
TRBJ1-6	TRBV6-6	14	-	-	CASSFGQDNSPLHF	TGTGCCAGCAGTTTTGGGCAGGATAATTCACCCCTCCACTTT
TRBJ1-5	TRBV6-1	16	TRBD1	-	CASSGRTGPSNQPQHF	TGTGCCAGCAGTGGGAGGACAGGGCCTAGCAATCAGCCCCAGCATTTT
TRBJ2-7	TRBV28	14	-	-	CASSFGGSSYEQYF	TGTGCCAGCAGTTTTGGGGGGAGCTCCTACGAGCAGTACTTC
TRBJ1-5	TRBV30	14	-	-	CAWKKRTGNQPQHF	TGTGCCTGGAAGAAAAGGACAGGCAATCAGCCCCAGCATTTT
TRBJ1-2	TRBV2	15	-	-	CASSERAVTNYGYTF	TGTGCCAGCAGTGAAAGGGCCGTTACCAACTATGGCTACACCTTC
TRBJ2-1	TRBV20-1	11	-	-	CSARGQTEQFF	TGCAGTGCTAGAGGGCAGACCGAGCAGTTCTTC
TRBJ1-1	TRBV7-9	15	TRBD1	-	CASSLSGTANTEAFF	TGTGCCAGCAGCTTATCCGGGACAGCGAACACTGAAGCTTTCTTT
TRBJ2-1	TRBV28	14	-	-	CASTKIQGLNEQFF	TGTGCCAGCACTAAAATTCAGGGGTTGAATGAGCAGTTCTTC
TRBJ1-2	TRBV29-1	12	-	-	CSVDVTRYGYTF	TGCAGCGTTGATGTCACACGCTATGGCTACACCTTC
TRBJ1-1	TRBV18	15	-	-	CASSPPYAGAPEAFF	TGTGCCAGCTCACCACCGTACGCAGGGGCTCCTGAAGCTTTCTTT
TRBJ2-3	TRBV9	19	TRBD2	-	CASSATGLAGGLNTDTQYF	TGTGCCAGCAGCGCAACGGGACTAGCGGGGGGGCTCAACACAGATACGCAGTATTTT
TRBJ2-4	TRBV23-1	17	TRBD1	-	CASSQLAGGLAKNIQYF	TGCGCCAGCAGTCAGCTCGCAGGGGGTCTAGCCAAAAACATTCAGTACTTC
TRBJ1-1	TRBV5-1	11	-	-	CASRRDTEAFF	TGCGCCAGTCGAAGGGACACTGAAGCTTTCTTT
TRBJ1-2	TRBV2	13	-	-	CASSANGLVGYTF	TGTGCCAGCAGCGCCAATGGGCTGGTTGGCTACACCTTC
TRBJ2-2	TRBV5-4	15	-	-	CASSLGSNGAGELFF	TGTGCCAGCAGCCTCGGGTCAAATGGGGCCGGGGAGCTGTTTTTT
TRBJ2-1	TRBV11-2	16	-	-	CASSLDWGRHGYEQFF	TGTGCCAGCAGCTTAGATTGGGGTCGTCATGGTTATGAGCAGTTCTTC
TRBJ1-2	TRBV28	12	-	-	CASSTSNYGYTF	TGTGCCAGCAGTACCAGTAACTATGGCTACACCTTC
TRBJ2-1	TRBV4-2	16	TRBD2	-	CASSQDAASGVGEQFF	TGTGCCAGCAGCCAAGATGCGGCTAGCGGGGTCGGTGAGCAGTTCTTC
TRBJ1-5	TRBV6-4	17	-	once	CASQAPPPRQHDQPQHF	TGTGCCAGCCAAGCCCCACCCCCCAGACAGCATGATCAGCCCCAGCATTTT
TRBJ1-5	TRBV19	16	TRBD1	once	CASSVLGTGINQPQHF	TGTGCCAGTAGTGTACTAGGGACAGGGATAAATCAGCCCCAGCATTTT
TRBJ2-5	TRBV7-9	14	TRBD2	-	CASSYGLEQETQYF	TGTGCCAGCAGCTACGGACTAGAACAAGAGACCCAGTACTTC
TRBJ1-4	TRBV4-1	15	TRBD1	-	CASSQENRGREKLFF	TGCGCCAGCAGCCAAGAGAACAGGGGAAGGGAAAAACTGTTTTTT
TRBJ2-3	TRBV7-2	13	-	-	CASSLGVTDTQYF	TGTGCCAGCAGCTTAGGAGTTACAGATACGCAGTATTTT
TRBJ1-1	TRBV5-6	14	-	-	CASSWGPQGSEAFF	TGTGCCAGCAGCTGGGGGCCGCAGGGATCTGAAGCTTTCTTT
TRBJ2-5	TRBV10-2	12	-	-	CATAQGRETQYF	TGCGCCACAGCCCAAGGACGAGAGACCCAGTACTTC
TRBJ1-3	TRBV18	16	-	-	CASSPLQTGGRNTIYF	TGTGCCAGCTCACCCCTCCAGACAGGAGGACGAAACACCATATATTTT
TRBJ1-1	TRBV29-1	12	TRBD1	-	CSVDEQGAIAFF	TGCAGCGTTGACGAACAGGGGGCGATTGCTTTCTTT
TRBJ1-6	TRBV7-2	13	-	-	CASSLGGDPPLHF	TGTGCCAGCAGCTTAGGAGGGGATCCACCCCTCCACTTT